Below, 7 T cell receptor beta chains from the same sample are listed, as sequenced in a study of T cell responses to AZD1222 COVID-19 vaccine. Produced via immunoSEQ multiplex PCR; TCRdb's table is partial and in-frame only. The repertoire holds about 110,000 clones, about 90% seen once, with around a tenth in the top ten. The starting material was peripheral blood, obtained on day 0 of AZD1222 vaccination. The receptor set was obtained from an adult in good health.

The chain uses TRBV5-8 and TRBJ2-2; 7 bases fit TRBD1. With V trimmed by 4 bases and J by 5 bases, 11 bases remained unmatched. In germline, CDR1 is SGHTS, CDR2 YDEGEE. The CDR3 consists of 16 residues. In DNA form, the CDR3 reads TGTGCCAGCAGCCGCAGACCGACAGGGTTTACCGGGGAGCTGTTTTTT. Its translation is CASSRRPTGFTGELFF.

The CDR3 reads CASSQEGTGSPGNTIYF. CDR3 coding DNA: TGTGCCAGCAGCCAAGAAGGGACAGGGAGCCCTGGAAACACCATATATTTT. The chain links TRBV4-2 to TRBJ1-3; 9 bases are shared with TRBD1. This CDR3 is 17 amino acids long. V was pared by 0 bases and J by 2 bases, with 5 bases of the junction left unmatched. Germline lookup yields CDR1 LGHNA and CDR2 YNFKEQ.

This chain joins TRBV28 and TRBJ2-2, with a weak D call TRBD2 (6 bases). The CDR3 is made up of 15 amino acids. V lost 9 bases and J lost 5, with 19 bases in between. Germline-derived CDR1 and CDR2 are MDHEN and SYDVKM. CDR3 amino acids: CASNYPGLTTGELFF. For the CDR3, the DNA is TGTGCCAGTAACTACCCGGGACTTACAACCGGGGAGCTGTTTTTT.

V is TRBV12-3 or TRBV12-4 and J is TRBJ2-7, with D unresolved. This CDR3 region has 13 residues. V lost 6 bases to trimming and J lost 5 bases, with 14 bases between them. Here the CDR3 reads CASRLAWGHEQYF. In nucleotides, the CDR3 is TGTGCCAGCAGATTGGCCTGGGGTCACGAGCAGTACTTC.

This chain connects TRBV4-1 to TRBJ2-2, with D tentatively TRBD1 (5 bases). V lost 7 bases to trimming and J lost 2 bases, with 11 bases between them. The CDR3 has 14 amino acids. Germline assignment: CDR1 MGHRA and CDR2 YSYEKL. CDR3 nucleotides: TGCGCCAGCAACTCCAGGGCCAACACCGGGGAGCTGTTTTTT. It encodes CASNSRANTGELFF.

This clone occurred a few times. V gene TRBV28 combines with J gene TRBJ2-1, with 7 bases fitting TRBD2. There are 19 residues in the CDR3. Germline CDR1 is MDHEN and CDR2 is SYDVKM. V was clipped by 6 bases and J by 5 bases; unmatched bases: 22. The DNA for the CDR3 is TGTGCCAGCAGCCGGTTCATCCGCTGGGAGCTAGCGGTTGACAATGAGCAGTTCTTC. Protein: CASSRFIRWELAVDNEQFF.

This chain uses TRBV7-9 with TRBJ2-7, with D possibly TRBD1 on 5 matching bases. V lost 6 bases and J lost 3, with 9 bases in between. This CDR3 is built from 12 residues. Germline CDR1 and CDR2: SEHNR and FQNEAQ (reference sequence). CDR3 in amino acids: CASRLDSYEQYF. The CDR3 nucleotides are TGTGCCAGCAGACTCGACAGCTACGAGCAGTACTTC.